The TCR beta chain under discussion was sequenced for a study of molecular identifiers for immune sequencing clone quantification. As for the study in general: Replicate runs used RNA from about 20,000 or 100,000 naive CD8 cells, which was split five ways into aliquots, and four of those aliquots were then sequenced.

This CDR3 contains 13 residues. Germline lookup yields CDR1 SGHAT and CDR2 FQNNGV. V lost 1 base, J lost 7 bases, and 8 bases lay in between. Each CDR3 protein is one row after TCRdb ran MiXCR on the PCR reads. The sample has about 40,000 distinct CDR3 sequences; 24% are singletons. Study-wide results and caveats: In naive cells, under 1% of molecules belonged to clones above 20 RNA copies, against over 99% in effector cells.

This clonotype came up many times. The target antigen is unknown. This receptor was taken from a human donor in good health. Some libraries in this study had Jurkat cell RNA spiked in. This chain connects TRBV11-2 to TRBJ2-1; D may be TRBD1 or TRBD2 (5 bases each). Sequenced input: naive CD8+ T cells from blood, with Jurkat cell RNA spiked in. Subset of the sample: FACS-sorted CD8+CD4-CCR7+CD45RA+ naive T cells. CDR3 amino acids: CASSLGGPNEQFF. The CDR3 region has the DNA TGTGCCAGCAGCTTAGGGGGACCTAATGAGCAGTTCTTC.